Listed here are 25 T cell receptor beta chains from one sample, sequenced in a study of T cell clonotyping in hematopoietic cell transplantation. Only in-frame clones appear in the TCRdb table, and some are missing; sequencing was by immunoSEQ multiplex PCR. The data show 5,400 or so clones, roughly 93% seen once. The sequenced sample was peripheral blood mononuclear cells, obtained 100 days after allogeneic stem cell transplant. Receptors originate from a female patient aged 50 to 65 who had an allogeneic stem cell transplant from a related donor, so the T cells may come from the graft donor. Some clones in this sample may be carry-over from other donors' samples.

This chain links TRBV28 with TRBJ1-5; no firm D call. V lost 6 bases to trimming and J lost 0 bases, with 12 bases between them. Germline V gives CDR1 MDHEN, CDR2 SYDVKM. This CDR3 region has 15 residues. Written as DNA, the CDR3 is TGTGCCAGCAGAGGGATGGGAATTAGCAATCAGCCCCAGCATTTT. Residues: CASRGMGISNQPQHF.

This clone was seen only once. The chain recombines TRBV6-5 with TRBJ1-2; 7 bases match TRBD1. Germline trimming cut 4 bases from V and 7 bases from J; bases unmatched to any gene: 9. This CDR3 region has 14 residues. Germline loops: CDR1 MNHEY, CDR2 SVGAGI. The CDR3 reads CASSSITGVTGYTF. The DNA for the CDR3 is TGTGCCAGCAGTTCCATTACAGGGGTCACTGGCTACACCTTC.

The chain couples TRBV2 to TRBJ2-7, with 9 bases lining up with TRBD2. V lost 9 bases to trimming and J lost 7 bases; unmatched junction nucleotides: 13. The CDR3 is 14 residues long. From germline, CDR1 is SNHLY and CDR2 FYNNEI. The CDR3 sequence: CASKGVAGAREQYF. In DNA, the CDR3 is TGTGCCAGTAAAGGGGTAGCGGGGGCCCGAGAGCAGTACTTC.

This chain uses TRBV4-3 with TRBJ2-1; D is perhaps TRBD1 (6 bases). Trimming left V 2 bases short and J 1 base short, with 9 bases between. This CDR3 is built from 15 residues. Germline V lookup: CDR1 LGHNA, CDR2 YSLEER. This CDR3 reads CASSQLGGSYNEQFF. The DNA of the CDR3 is TGCGCCAGCAGCCAACTAGGGGGATCCTACAATGAGCAGTTCTTC.

This chain links TRBV11-2 with TRBJ2-2, with unresolved D. The V gene's germline CDR1 is SGHAT and CDR2 FQNNGV. V lost 4 bases and J 6 bases, leaving 9 bases between the germline ends. The CDR3 covers 13 residues. The CDR3 region is CASSSDPAGELFF. DNA of the CDR3: TGTGCCAGCAGCTCGGACCCAGCCGGGGAGCTGTTTTTT. The full variable domain, in which reference TRBV11-2 and TRBJ2-2 provide the parts outside the CDR3, is EAGVAQSPRYKIIEKRQSVAFWCNPISGHATLYWYQQILGQGPKLLIQFQNNGVVDDSQLPKDRFSAERLKGVDSTLKIQPAKLEDSAVYLCASSSDPAGELFFGEGSRLTVL.

A word on this clone: This sample also contains other DNA sequences that code for the same CDR3. The chain links TRBV6-6 to TRBJ1-2; TRBD1 might be the D (5 bases). The V end lost 6 bases, the J end lost 1 base, and 9 bases lay between the germline ends. Germline loops: CDR1 MNHNY, CDR2 SVGAGI (reference sequence). The CDR3 totals 13 residues. The CDR3 region has the DNA TGTGCCAGCAGCCCAGACAGTAACTATGGCTACACCTTC. Translation: CASSPDSNYGYTF.

The count of this clone is one. CDR3 amino acids: CASSYLPGELFF. DNA of the CDR3: TGCGCCAGCAGCTACCTTCCCGGGGAGCTGTTTTTT. This chain joins TRBV5-1 and TRBJ2-2, with D unresolved. V lost 3 bases to trimming and J lost 6 bases, with 6 bases between them. CDR1 is SGHRS, CDR2 YFSETQ, per germline. The CDR3 is 12 residues long.

The rearrangement joins TRBV20-1 to TRBJ2-7; TRBD2 might be the D (6 bases). The V and J ends lost 8 bases and 2 bases respectively, with 10 bases between them. The CDR3 extends over 11 amino acids. In germline, CDR1 is DFQATT, CDR2 SNEGSKA (reference sequence). CDR3 nucleotide sequence: TGCAGTTTCGGGACTCCCTACGAGCAGTACTTC. This encodes CSFGTPYEQYF.

This chain connects TRBV6-1 to TRBJ1-1; perhaps TRBD1 as D (6 bases). CDR1 and CDR2 from the germline V gene are MNHNS and SASEGT. V gave up 1 base and J gave up 5 bases, with 14 bases separating them. This CDR3 comprises 15 residues. The CDR3 nucleotides are TGTGCCAGCAGTGAAGAGGGGGGGCTCGGAACTGAAGCTTTCTTT. Encoded protein: CASSEEGGLGTEAFF.

A single count supports this clone. The chain links TRBV6-6 to TRBJ1-5; no definite D call. Looked up from germline, CDR1 is MNHNY and CDR2 is SVGAGI (reference sequence). V was cut by 4 bases and J by 3 bases, with 4 bases left in between. The CDR3 sequence is 12 residues long. CDR3 DNA sequence: TGTGCCAGCAGTTTAAACAATCAGCCCCAGCATTTT. Translating it yields CASSLNNQPQHF.

This chain connects TRBV7-3 to TRBJ1-3; D ambiguous. This CDR3 is built from 14 residues. Deletions cut 6 bases from V and 0 bases from J, with 9 bases between. Germline CDR1 reads SGHTA; CDR2 reads FQGTGA. CDR3 region: CASRTGPSGNTIYF. CDR3 DNA sequence: TGTGCCAGCAGGACTGGCCCCTCTGGAAACACCATATATTTT. Full variable domain (missing parts from reference TRBV7-3 and TRBJ1-3): GAGVSQTPSNKVTEKGKYVELRCDPISGHTALYWYRQSLGQGPEFLIYFQGTGAADDSGLPNDRFFAVRPEGSVSTLKIQRTERGDSAVYLCASRTGPSGNTIYFGEGSWLTVV.

The chain employs TRBV11-2 and TRBJ1-1; D is ambiguous. Germline assignment: CDR1 SGHAT and CDR2 FQNNGV. V lost 3 bases to trimming and J lost 5 bases, with 4 bases between them. This CDR3 spans 11 amino acids. Here the CDR3 DNA reads TGTGCCAGCAGCTTTATGACTGAAGCTTTCTTT. It translates to CASSFMTEAFF.

The gene calls are TRBV25-1 and TRBJ1-2; the D gene is possibly TRBD1 (6 bases). Deletions cut 6 bases from V and 3 bases from J, with 8 bases between. The CDR3 has 12 residues. Per the germline V gene, CDR1 is MGHDK and CDR2 is SYGVNS. DNA for the CDR3: TGTGCCAGCAGCAGGGGAGACTATGGCTACACCTTC. Translation gives CASSRGDYGYTF.

This clone has just a few counts. The rearrangement uses TRBV5-6 and TRBJ2-1; TRBD1 aligns across 8 bases. Germline CDR1 SGHDT, CDR2 YYEEEE. The length of the CDR3 is 14 residues. The J segment lost 4 bases and the V segment lost 2 bases, leaving 2 bases of the junction unmatched. CDR3 sequence (DNA): TGTGCCAGCAGCTTAGGGACAGGTTACAATGAGCAGTTCTTC. Translating it yields CASSLGTGYNEQFF.

V and J are TRBV30 and TRBJ2-3; 12 bases line up with TRBD2. This CDR3 spans 16 amino acids. The germline CDR1 and CDR2 sequences are GTSNPN and SVGIG (reference sequence). The V segment lost 5 bases and the J segment 8 bases; nucleotides outside the gene matches: 14. In DNA form, the CDR3 reads TGTGCCTGGGCGAGGACTAGCGGGGCTATGGGGGGTACGCAGTATTTT. This gives the protein CAWARTSGAMGGTQYF.

The gene calls are TRBV30 and TRBJ2-3; 7 positions agree with TRBD2. Per the germline V gene, CDR1 is GTSNPN and CDR2 is SVGIG (reference sequence). The CDR3 totals 16 residues. V lost 0 bases and J lost 3; bases outside the gene matches: 9. The CDR3 region is CAWSVNFYGGTDTQYF. DNA of the CDR3: TGTGCCTGGAGTGTGAACTTTTACGGGGGGACAGATACGCAGTATTTT.

This chain links TRBV6-6 with TRBJ2-1, with 7 bases lining up with TRBD2. The CDR3 is made up of 13 amino acids. V was pared by 9 bases and J by 2 bases, with 4 bases of the junction left unmatched. Germline CDR1 MNHNY, CDR2 SVGAGI (reference sequence). The CDR3 DNA follows: TGTGCCAGTGGGGGGGGTACCTACAATGAGCAGTTCTTC. Its protein product is CASGGGTYNEQFF.

The rearrangement joins TRBV19 to TRBJ1-5; 7 nucleotides line up with TRBD1. The ends lost 7 bases at V and 5 bases at J; junction bases unmatched: 5. The CDR3 has 13 residues. Germline V gene sequence: CDR1 LNHDA, CDR2 SQIVND (reference sequence). The CDR3 spells CASTRTGDQPQHF. CDR3 coding DNA: TGTGCCAGTACCCGGACAGGCGATCAGCCCCAGCATTTT.

The J gene is TRBJ1-2, the V gene TRBV5-5; 8 bases map to TRBD1. Germline CDR1 is SGHKS and CDR2 is YYEKEE (reference sequence). The CDR3 has 12 residues. The junction had 1 base not matched to a gene; V was cut back by 3 bases and J by 6 bases. The CDR3 loop reads CASSSTGDGYTF. The CDR3 nucleotides are TGTGCCAGCAGCTCGACAGGGGATGGCTACACCTTC.

The V and J genes are TRBV5-4 and TRBJ2-7; D remains unclear. The CDR3 runs 13 residues. With 4 bases removed from V and 6 bases from J, the gap between germline ends came to 14 bases. Germline CDR1 reads SGHNT; CDR2 reads YYREEE (reference sequence). DNA of the CDR3: TGTGCCAGCAGCCCGGACGAAGTATCCGAGCAGTACTTC. Residues: CASSPDEVSEQYF.

This chain joins TRBV4-1 and TRBJ2-7, with TRBD2 matching 9 bases. Germline values: CDR1 MGHRA, CDR2 YSYEKL. The CDR3 consists of 18 residues. With V trimmed by 5 bases and J by 1 base, 15 bases remained unmatched. CDR3 DNA: TGCGCCAGCAGCACCCTTTATTATAGCGGGAGTTCGTCCTACGAGCAGTACTTC. Protein: CASSTLYYSGSSSYEQYF.

CDR3 sequence (DNA): TGTGCCAGCAGTTTATCGATCGGGATAGAAGCTTTCTTT. Amino acids: CASSLSIGIEAFF. This chain links TRBV27 with TRBJ1-1, with no clear D. The CDR3 sequence is 13 residues long. Looked up from germline, CDR1 is MNHEY and CDR2 is SMNVEV (reference sequence). V was clipped by 0 bases and J by 8 bases, with 10 bases between them.

This sequence joins TRBV15 and TRBJ2-1, with TRBD2 as a possible D gene (6 bases). The V end was cut by 0 bases, the J end by 5 bases, with 11 bases between. Germline-derived CDR1 and CDR2 are LNHNV and YYDKDF (reference sequence). The CDR3 is 15 residues long. DNA of the CDR3: TGTGCCACCAGCAGAGATGCGGGGTGGGACAATGAGCAGTTCTTC. Amino acids: CATSRDAGWDNEQFF.

This clone came up a few times. J is TRBJ1-4 and V is TRBV6-1, with 9 bases that match TRBD1. Germline loops: CDR1 MNHNS, CDR2 SASEGT. The CDR3 runs 13 residues. V lost 3 bases and J lost 14; bases outside the gene matches: 7. CDR3 amino acids: CASSENRGRGLFF. DNA of the CDR3: TGTGCCAGCAGTGAGAACAGGGGGCGAGGTCTGTTTTTT.

The chain recombines TRBV2 with TRBJ1-1; TRBD1 is a possible D gene (6 bases). The CDR3 consists of 13 residues. V dropped 4 bases and J dropped 11 bases, with 17 bases sitting between them. Germline-derived CDR1 and CDR2 are SNHLY and FYNNEI. The DNA for the CDR3 is TGTGCCAGCAGTGTAGGGGGTGTACCGGCCGCTTTCTTT. Translated: CASSVGGVPAAFF.